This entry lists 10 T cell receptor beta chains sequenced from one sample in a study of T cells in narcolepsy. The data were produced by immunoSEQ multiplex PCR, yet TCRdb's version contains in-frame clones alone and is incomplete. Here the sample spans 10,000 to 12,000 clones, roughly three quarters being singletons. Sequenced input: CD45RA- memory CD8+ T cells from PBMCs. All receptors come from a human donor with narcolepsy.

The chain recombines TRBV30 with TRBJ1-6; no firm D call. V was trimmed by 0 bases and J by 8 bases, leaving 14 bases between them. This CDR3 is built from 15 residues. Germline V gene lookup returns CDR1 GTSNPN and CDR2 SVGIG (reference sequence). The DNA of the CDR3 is TGTGCCTGGAGTGTATCAGTCCGCGGGGATTCACCCCTCCACTTT. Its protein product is CAWSVSVRGDSPLHF.

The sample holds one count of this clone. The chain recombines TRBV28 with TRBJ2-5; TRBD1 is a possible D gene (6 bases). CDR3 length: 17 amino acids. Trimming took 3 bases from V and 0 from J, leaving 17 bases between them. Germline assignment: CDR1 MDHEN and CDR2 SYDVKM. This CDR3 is CASSFHRDKGDQETQYF. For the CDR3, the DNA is TGTGCCAGCAGTTTCCACCGGGACAAAGGGGACCAAGAGACCCAGTACTTC.

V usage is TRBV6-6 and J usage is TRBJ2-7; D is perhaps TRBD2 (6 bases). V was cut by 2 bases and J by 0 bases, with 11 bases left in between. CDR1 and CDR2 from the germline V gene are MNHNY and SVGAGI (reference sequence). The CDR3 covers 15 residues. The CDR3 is CASSYIAEGSYEQYF. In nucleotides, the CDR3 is TGTGCCAGCAGTTACATAGCGGAGGGCTCCTACGAGCAGTACTTC.

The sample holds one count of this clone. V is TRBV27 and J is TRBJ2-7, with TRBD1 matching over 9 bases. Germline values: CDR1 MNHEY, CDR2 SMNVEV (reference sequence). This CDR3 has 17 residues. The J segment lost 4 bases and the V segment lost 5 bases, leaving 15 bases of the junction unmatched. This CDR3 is CASSAIPGGTGIYEQYF. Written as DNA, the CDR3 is TGTGCCAGCAGTGCCATACCAGGGGGGACAGGGATATACGAGCAGTACTTC.

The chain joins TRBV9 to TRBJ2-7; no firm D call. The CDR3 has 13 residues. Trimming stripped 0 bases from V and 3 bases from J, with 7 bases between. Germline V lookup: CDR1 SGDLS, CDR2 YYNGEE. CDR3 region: CASSVANGYEQYF. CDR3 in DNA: TGTGCCAGCAGCGTAGCTAATGGCTACGAGCAGTACTTC. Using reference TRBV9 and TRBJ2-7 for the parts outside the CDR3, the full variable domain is DSGVTQTPKHLITATGQRVTLRCSPRSGDLSVYWYQQSLDQGLQFLIQYYNGEERAKGNILERFSAQQFPDLHSELNLSSLELGDSALYFCASSVANGYEQYFGPGTRLTVT.

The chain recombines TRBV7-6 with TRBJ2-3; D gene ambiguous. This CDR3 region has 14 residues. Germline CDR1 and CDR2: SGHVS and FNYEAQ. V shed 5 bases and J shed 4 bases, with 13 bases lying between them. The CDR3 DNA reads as TGTGCCAGCAGCCCTCCGGGCACGGCAGATACGCAGTATTTT. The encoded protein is CASSPPGTADTQYF.

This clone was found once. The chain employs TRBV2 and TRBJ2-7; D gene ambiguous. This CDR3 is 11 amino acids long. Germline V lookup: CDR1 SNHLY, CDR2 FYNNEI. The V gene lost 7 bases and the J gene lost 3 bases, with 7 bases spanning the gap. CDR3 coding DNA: TGTGCCAGCAAACGAGGCTACGAGCAGTACTTC. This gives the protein CASKRGYEQYF.

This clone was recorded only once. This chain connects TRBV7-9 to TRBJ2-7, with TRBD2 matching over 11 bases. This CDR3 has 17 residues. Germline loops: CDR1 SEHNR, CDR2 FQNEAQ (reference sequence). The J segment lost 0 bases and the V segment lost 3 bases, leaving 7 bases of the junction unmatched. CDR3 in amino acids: CASSFPLAGGSSYEQYF. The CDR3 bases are TGTGCCAGCAGCTTCCCGTTAGCGGGAGGGAGCTCCTACGAGCAGTACTTC.

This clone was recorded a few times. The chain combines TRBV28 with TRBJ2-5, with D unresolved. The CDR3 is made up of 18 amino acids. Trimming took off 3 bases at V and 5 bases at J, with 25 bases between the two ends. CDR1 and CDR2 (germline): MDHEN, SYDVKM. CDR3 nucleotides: TGTGCCAGCAGTTTGTTCCCGACTCTCACAACCCCCCAGGAGACCCAGTACTTC. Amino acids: CASSLFPTLTTPQETQYF.

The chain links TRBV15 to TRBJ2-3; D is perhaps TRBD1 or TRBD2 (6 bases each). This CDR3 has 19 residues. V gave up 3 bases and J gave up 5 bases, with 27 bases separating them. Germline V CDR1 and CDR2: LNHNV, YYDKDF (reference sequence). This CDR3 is CATSRGRAEGGIARDTQYF. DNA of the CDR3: TGTGCCACCAGCAGGGGCAGGGCCGAGGGGGGTATCGCCCGAGATACGCAGTATTTT.